These T cell receptor beta chains were read from a single sample in a study of blood T cell repertoires in COVID-19. Profiling relied on immunoSEQ multiplex PCR, and the TCRdb table lists in-frame clones only, not all of them. Of approximately 300,000 clones listed, less than 85% are singletons. The sample consisted of PBMCs or T cells enriched from blood (not recorded which). These receptors were collected from a woman in her 30s who had been exposed to COVID-19. The CDR3 runs from the conserved cysteine through the conserved F or W. D genes are given only for firm matches. Clone size is shown for a subset of rows, as once, few, many or a class of expanded clone.

TRBV10-3	TRBJ2-2	-	-	CAISDSLQGITGELFF
TRBV19	TRBJ1-3	-	TRBD1	CASRDRGLGNTIYF
TRBV20-1	TRBJ2-1	-	-	CSARPQLVQFF
TRBV28	TRBJ1-1	-	-	CASSPRGTEAFF
TRBV9	TRBJ2-7	-	-	CASSVDRRGYEQYF
TRBV12-3/TRBV12-4	TRBJ1-2	-	-	CASSLPVGYGYTF
TRBV28	TRBJ1-2	-	-	CASSAKGEGYTF
TRBV7-9	TRBJ1-5	-	TRBD1	CASSQRQGMQPQHF
TRBV28	TRBJ1-1	-	TRBD1	CASSLQGETEAFF
TRBV7-2	TRBJ1-1	-	-	CASSFMSSIGNTEAFF
TRBV5-1	TRBJ1-3	few	-	CASSLRSSGNTIYF
TRBV7-9	TRBJ2-7	few	TRBD2	CASTRTSGRVEQYF
TRBV7-8	TRBJ1-4	-	-	CASSLEGDEKLFF
TRBV11-2	TRBJ1-6	-	-	CASSPGGQSPLHF
TRBV4-2	TRBJ2-3	-	-	CASSQTGGADTQYF
TRBV18	TRBJ2-5	many	TRBD2	CASSPAPLAGVKETQYF
TRBV7-2	TRBJ2-7	-	TRBD2	CASTGRVLYEQYF